The rows below give T cell receptor beta chains drawn from one sample of a study of shared clonotypes between healthy human individuals. Clones were read by immunoSEQ multiplex PCR, and TCRdb kept only the in-frame ones, dropping some. The sample has about 2 million clones; about 95% are singletons. Sample: naive CD8+ T cells sorted from blood. The receptors were sampled from a man aged 18 to 35 in good health. Both conserved end residues are part of each CDR3. A D gene is named only where the DNA matches it firmly. Clone size is shown for a subset of rows, as once, few, many or a class of expanded clone.

>TRBV7-9|TRBJ1-1|once|.
CASSLVPGSTEAFF
TGTGCCAGCAGCTTAGTTCCGGGATCCACTGAAGCTTTCTTT
>TRBV12-2|TRBJ1-3|few|.
CASRLALRGSGNTIYF
TGTGCAAGTCGCTTAGCGCTTCGGGGCTCTGGAAACACCATATATTTT
>TRBV4-1|TRBJ2-7|.|TRBD2
CASRQAAGNYEQYF
TGCGCCAGCAGGCAAGCAGCGGGGAACTACGAGCAGTACTTC
>TRBV9|TRBJ1-1|.|.
CASSVEGTGEAFF
TGTGCCAGCAGCGTAGAGGGGACGGGTGAAGCTTTCTTT
>TRBV7-2|TRBJ2-3|.|TRBD2
CASSPGGGWINTQYF
TGTGCCAGCAGCCCCGGCGGGGGGTGGATAAATACGCAGTATTTT
>TRBV9|TRBJ1-4|.|.
CASSVTGAFYEKLFF
TGTGCCAGCAGCGTAACGGGGGCTTTTTATGAAAAACTGTTTTTT
>TRBV27|TRBJ2-7|.|.
CASRPTLDSFSYEQYF
TGTGCCAGCAGACCAACCCTCGATTCGTTCTCCTACGAGCAGTACTTC
>TRBV27|TRBJ2-7|.|.
CASSFGRPPSYEQYF
TGTGCCAGCAGTTTTGGCCGTCCCCCCTCCTACGAGCAGTACTTC
>TRBV30|TRBJ2-1|.|.
CAWKGGTNYNEQFF
TGTGCCTGGAAGGGGGGCACCAATTACAATGAGCAGTTCTTC
>TRBV5-1|TRBJ2-2|.|.
CASSPAYTGELFF
TGCGCCAGCAGCCCGGCCTACACCGGGGAGCTGTTTTTT
>TRBV4-1|TRBJ2-3|.|TRBD2
CASSQGTSGTYTQYF
TGCGCCAGCAGCCAAGGGACTAGCGGGACCTATACGCAGTATTTT
>TRBV25-1|TRBJ2-1|.|TRBD2
CASSGTSSNEQFF
TGTGCCAGCAGCGGGACTAGCAGCAATGAGCAGTTCTTC
>TRBV25-1|TRBJ2-3|.|.
CASSDRGTDTQYF
TGTGCCAGCAGTGACAGGGGCACAGATACGCAGTATTTT
>TRBV6-5|TRBJ2-7|.|TRBD1
CASSPDRVEQYF
TGTGCCAGCAGTCCCGACAGGGTCGAGCAGTACTTC
>TRBV6-6|TRBJ1-2|.|.
CASTSVVGDRYGYTF
TGTGCCAGCACCTCCGTGGTCGGGGATAGGTATGGCTACACCTTC
>TRBV4-3|TRBJ2-7|.|.
CASSQGSGTYEQYF
TGCGCCAGCAGCCAAGGTTCAGGGACCTACGAGCAGTACTTC
>TRBV30|TRBJ1-1|.|.
CAWSVRGEAFF
TGTGCCTGGAGTGTTCGGGGAGAAGCTTTCTTT
>TRBV27|TRBJ1-1|.|.
CASSSDSPTEAFF
TGTGCCAGCAGTTCCGATTCCCCCACTGAAGCTTTCTTT
>TRBV7-2|TRBJ1-4|once|.
CASTGPGLVEKLFF
TGTGCCAGTACGGGGCCAGGGCTCGTTGAAAAACTGTTTTTT
>TRBV11-2|TRBJ2-1|.|.
CASSLRRDSYNEQFF
TGTGCCAGCAGCTTAAGGAGGGACTCCTACAATGAGCAGTTCTTC
>TRBV19|TRBJ2-7|.|TRBD1
CASSAHRGPYEQYF
TGTGCCAGTAGTGCCCACAGGGGACCCTACGAGCAGTACTTC
>TRBV5-6|TRBJ2-1|once|.
CASSLAAWGRRDNEQFF
TGTGCCAGCAGCTTGGCCGCTTGGGGGAGGAGAGACAATGAGCAGTTCTTC
>TRBV28|TRBJ2-3|.|TRBD2
CASRSAGGPDTQYF
TGTGCCAGCAGATCAGCGGGGGGGCCAGATACGCAGTATTTT
>TRBV21-1|TRBJ1-5|.|.
CASSKRANRQPQHF
TGTGCCAGCAGCAAGAGGGCAAACAGGCAGCCCCAGCATTTT
>TRBV5-1|TRBJ2-6|.|.
CASSLGDSGANVLTF
TGCGCCAGCAGCTTGGGAGACTCTGGGGCCAACGTCCTGACTTTC
>TRBV23-1|TRBJ2-2|.|TRBD1
CASSPRSGTGGYGTGELFF
TGCGCCAGCAGTCCCCGATCCGGGACAGGGGGCTATGGGACCGGGGAGCTGTTTTTT